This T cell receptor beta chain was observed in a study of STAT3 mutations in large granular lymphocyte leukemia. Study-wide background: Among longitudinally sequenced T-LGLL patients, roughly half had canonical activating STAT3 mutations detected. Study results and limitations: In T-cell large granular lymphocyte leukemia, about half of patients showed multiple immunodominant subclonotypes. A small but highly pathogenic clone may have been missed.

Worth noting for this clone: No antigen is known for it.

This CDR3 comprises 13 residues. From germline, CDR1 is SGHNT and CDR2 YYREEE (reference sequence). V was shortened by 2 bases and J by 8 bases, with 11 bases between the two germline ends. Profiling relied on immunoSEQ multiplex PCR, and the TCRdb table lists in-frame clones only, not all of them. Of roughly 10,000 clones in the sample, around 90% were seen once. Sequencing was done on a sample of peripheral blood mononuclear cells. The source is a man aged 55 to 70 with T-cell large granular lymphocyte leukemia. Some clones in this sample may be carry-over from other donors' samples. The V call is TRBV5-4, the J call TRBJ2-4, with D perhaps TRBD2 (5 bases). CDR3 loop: CASSLPGSDIQYF. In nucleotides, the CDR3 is TGTGCCAGCAGCTTACCGGGGTCGGACATTCAGTACTTC.